The present entry profiles one T cell receptor (beta chain) with its context. The sample comes from a study of control samples from healthy donors and cancer patients. Profiling relied on immunoSEQ multiplex PCR, and the TCRdb table lists in-frame clones only, not all of them. Altogether approximately 110,000 clones are present, roughly nine tenths being singletons, with the ten largest covering about 4.7%. Sequencing used blood. The sequence was collected from a human donor in good health. The donor label of this sample is uncertain.

The CDR3 sequence is CASSEDGGGYGYTF. The CDR3 bases are TGTGCCAGCAGTGAAGATGGCGGAGGCTATGGCTACACCTTC. The V call is TRBV6-1, the J call TRBJ1-2; D gene unclear. This CDR3 is built from 14 residues. V lost 1 base, J lost 4 bases, and 10 bases lay in between. Germline CDR1 reads MNHNS; CDR2 reads SASEGT.